Presented here are 25 T cell receptor beta chains from one specimen sequenced in a study of radiotherapy plus CTLA-4 blockade in lung cancer. Produced via immunoSEQ multiplex PCR; TCRdb's table is partial and in-frame only. The sample lists about 60,000 clones; under 75% were seen once. Sequences were derived from peripheral blood, sampled from a patient treated with radiotherapy plus ipilimumab. These TCRs come from a human donor with non-small cell lung cancer whose response to radiotherapy plus ipilimumab could not be evaluated.

This chain connects TRBV9 to TRBJ2-3; 10 nucleotides agree with TRBD1. The V segment lost 3 bases and the J segment 8 bases; nucleotides outside the gene matches: 6. This CDR3 has 14 residues. Germline CDR1 SGDLS, CDR2 YYNGEE. CDR3 loop: CASSGQGAVGTQYF. CDR3 coding DNA: TGTGCCAGCAGCGGACAGGGGGCCGTCGGTACGCAGTATTTT.

The chain links TRBV19 to TRBJ1-3, with 9 bases that match TRBD1. CDR3 length: 16 amino acids. CDR1 is LNHDA, CDR2 SQIVND, per germline (reference sequence). V shed 6 bases, J shed 1 base, and the junction held 7 bases outside the gene matches. The CDR3 here is CASRRQGEPSGNTIYF. CDR3 nucleotides: TGTGCCAGTAGACGACAGGGGGAGCCTTCTGGAAACACCATATATTTT.

In this sample, this clone turned up a few times. The chain joins TRBV18 to TRBJ1-4; 9 bases fit TRBD1. The CDR3 is made up of 15 amino acids. CDR1 KGHSH and CDR2 LQKENI come from the germline V gene. Trimming took 3 bases from V and 8 from J; bases not matched to a gene: 7. This CDR3 is CASSPPGTGREKLFF. CDR3 coding DNA: TGTGCCAGCTCACCCCCCGGGACAGGGAGAGAAAAACTGTTTTTT.

The chain couples TRBV7-3 to TRBJ1-2; 7 bases are a match to TRBD1. The CDR3 loop spans 15 amino acids. Germline V gene data show CDR1 as SGHTA and CDR2 as FQGTGA. The J segment lost 7 bases and the V segment lost 0 bases, leaving 8 bases of the junction unmatched. CDR3 coding DNA: TGTGCCAGCAGCTTAACGGGACAGCACCAGGCTGGCTACACCTTC. This gives the protein CASSLTGQHQAGYTF.

This clone has only a few counts. V and J are TRBV2 and TRBJ2-1, with D perhaps TRBD2 (6 bases). Trimming stripped 7 bases from V and 6 bases from J, with 7 bases between. This CDR3 contains 11 residues. From germline, CDR1 is SNHLY and CDR2 FYNNEI. The CDR3 is CASNGGNEQFF. CDR3 bases: TGTGCCAGCAACGGGGGCAATGAGCAGTTCTTC. The whole variable domain, filled in from reference TRBV2 and TRBJ2-1, reads EPEVTQTPSHQVTQMGQEVILRCVPISNHLYFYWYRQILGQKVEFLVSFYNNEISEKSEIFDDQFSVERPDGSNFTLKIRSTKLEDSAMYFCASNGGNEQFFGPGTRLTVL.

This clone occurred a few times. V gene TRBV5-6 combines with J gene TRBJ2-5, with D possibly matching TRBD2 (5 bases). Trimming removed 1 base from V and 3 bases from J, with 22 bases in between. Per the germline V gene, CDR1 is SGHDT and CDR2 is YYEEEE. This CDR3 contains 18 residues. As DNA, the CDR3 is TGTGCCAGCAGCTTGAGTTGGAGGAAGTGGGTTTTCGAAGAGACCCAGTACTTC. This codes for CASSLSWRKWVFEETQYF.

This clone has a count of ten or more. J is TRBJ1-2 and V is TRBV7-3; D is possibly TRBD1 (6 bases). Per germline, CDR1 SGHTA and CDR2 FQGTGA. The V end was cut by 5 bases, the J end by 4 bases, with 14 bases between. This CDR3 has 14 residues. The CDR3 loop reads CASSPSAGAYGYTF. In DNA, the CDR3 is TGTGCCAGCAGCCCCTCGGCAGGGGCCTATGGCTACACCTTC.

The V gene is TRBV13, the J gene TRBJ2-2; 9 nucleotides align to TRBD2. J lost 8 bases, V lost 3 bases, and 4 bases had no gene match. The germline gives CDR1 PRHDT, CDR2 FYEKMQ (reference sequence). This CDR3 is 14 amino acids long. As DNA, the CDR3 is TGTGCCAGCAGCTTCGGGACTAGCATAGGGGAGCTGTTTTTT. This translates into CASSFGTSIGELFF.

The chain uses TRBV9 and TRBJ1-2, with TRBD1 as a possible D gene (6 bases). This CDR3 spans 14 amino acids. Trimming removed 3 bases from V and 8 bases from J, with 17 bases in between. Looked up from germline, CDR1 is SGDLS and CDR2 is YYNGEE. CDR3 sequence reads: CASSEGGTHRGYTF. The DNA of the CDR3 is TGTGCCAGCAGCGAGGGGGGGACCCACCGGGGCTACACCTTC.

The chain is built from TRBV5-5 and TRBJ2-2; 7 bases map to TRBD2. CDR1 SGHKS and CDR2 YYEKEE come from the germline V gene (reference sequence). The CDR3 has 15 residues. V lost 0 bases and J lost 6; bases outside the gene matches: 5. The CDR3 DNA reads as TGTGCCAGCAGCTTGGCCGGACTAGGGGCCGGGGAGCTGTTTTTT. Translated: CASSLAGLGAGELFF. Using reference TRBV5-5 and TRBJ2-2 for the parts outside the CDR3, the full variable domain is DAGVTQSPTHLIKTRGQQVTLRCSPISGHKSVSWYQQVLGQGPQFIFQYYEKEERGRGNFPDRFSARQFPNYSSELNVNALLLGDSALYLCASSLAGLGAGELFFGEGSRLTVL.

The chain employs TRBV25-1 and TRBJ2-2; TRBD2 might be the D (7 bases). Germline V gives CDR1 MGHDK, CDR2 SYGVNS. The CDR3 is made up of 15 amino acids. Trimming stripped 6 bases from V and 4 bases from J, with 15 bases between. The CDR3 here is CASRVGGDPTGELFF. The CDR3 bases are TGTGCCAGCAGAGTAGGGGGGGACCCCACCGGGGAGCTGTTTTTT.

CDR3 loop: CSGGGRGYGYTF. DNA of the CDR3: TGCAGCGGGGGAGGACGTGGCTATGGCTACACCTTC. The chain joins TRBV29-1 to TRBJ1-2; D is ambiguous. V gave up 7 bases and J gave up 4 bases, with 13 bases separating them. Germline values: CDR1 SQVTM, CDR2 ANQGSEA. The CDR3 runs to 12 residues.

This clone was counted between two and nine times. The chain links TRBV19 to TRBJ1-2; D gene ambiguous. Germline lookup yields CDR1 LNHDA and CDR2 SQIVND (reference sequence). This CDR3 has 14 amino acids. V dropped 4 bases and J dropped 3 bases, with 12 bases sitting between them. This CDR3 reads CASSTSTLDYGYTF. CDR3 DNA sequence: TGTGCCAGTAGTACATCTACCTTGGACTATGGCTACACCTTC.

The CDR3 region is CASSRQENYGYTF. DNA for the CDR3: TGTGCCAGCAGTCGTCAGGAAAACTATGGCTACACCTTC. The V gene is TRBV6-5, the J gene TRBJ1-2; D is uncertain. Deletions cut 5 bases from V and 2 bases from J, with 9 bases between. The CDR3 spans 13 residues. Germline CDR1 reads MNHEY; CDR2 reads SVGAGI.

The rearrangement links TRBV12-5 to TRBJ1-3; D uncertain. This CDR3 comprises 18 residues. Trimming took 0 bases from V and 4 from J, leaving 19 bases between them. Germline CDR1 and CDR2: LGHNT and FRNRAP. Here the CDR3 reads CASGLVPGWRADGNTIYF. CDR3 in DNA: TGTGCTAGTGGTTTGGTACCGGGTTGGAGGGCAGACGGAAACACCATATATTTT.

The rearrangement uses TRBV5-1 and TRBJ2-5; 7 bases are a match to TRBD1. V gave up 2 bases and J gave up 4 bases; unmatched junction bases: 11. The CDR3 has 16 amino acids. Germline lookup yields CDR1 SGHRS and CDR2 YFSETQ. In nucleotides, the CDR3 is TGCGCCAGCAGCTTCAGGGGGATGGGGGCCAGAGAGACCCAGTACTTC. It yields the protein CASSFRGMGARETQYF.

This clone showed up just a few times. The chain employs TRBV18 and TRBJ2-1, with a tentative D call TRBD2 (5 bases). V was pared by 3 bases and J by 2 bases, with 8 bases between. The germline V gene encodes CDR1 KGHSH and CDR2 LQKENI. The CDR3 length is 14 residues. The CDR3 DNA reads as TGTGCCAGCTCACCTGGAGGCCCCTACAATGAGCAGTTCTTC. Translating gives CASSPGGPYNEQFF.

The chain carries TRBV9 and TRBJ2-3; TRBD2 agrees at 8 bases. Germline-derived CDR1 and CDR2 are SGDLS and YYNGEE. V lost 2 bases to trimming and J lost 0 bases; unmatched junction nucleotides: 5. There are 16 residues in the CDR3. The CDR3: CASSVPLAGSTDTQYF. CDR3 DNA: TGTGCCAGCAGCGTCCCTCTAGCGGGTAGCACAGATACGCAGTATTTT.

V usage is TRBV5-1 and J usage is TRBJ1-2; 9 bases map to TRBD1. Losses at the gene ends were 3 bases for V and 5 bases for J; bases not matched to a gene: 11. Germline-derived CDR1 and CDR2 are SGHRS and YFSETQ. CDR3 length: 16 residues. The CDR3 here is CASSSNPGQGWYGYTF. The CDR3 DNA is TGCGCCAGCAGCTCGAACCCAGGACAGGGGTGGTATGGCTACACCTTC.

This sequence joins TRBV5-1 and TRBJ2-7; D gene unclear. Trimming removed 0 bases from V and 6 bases from J, with 7 bases in between. The CDR3 totals 12 residues. Germline V lookup: CDR1 SGHRS, CDR2 YFSETQ. CDR3 DNA sequence: TGCGCCAGCAGCTTGGGTGTGGCCGAGCAGTACTTC. This encodes CASSLGVAEQYF.

The chain recombines TRBV4-1 with TRBJ1-5, with 9 positions matching TRBD1. This CDR3 is 17 amino acids long. The ends lost 0 bases at V and 6 bases at J; junction bases unmatched: 9. Germline V gene data show CDR1 as MGHRA and CDR2 as YSYEKL. The CDR3 DNA reads TGCGCCAGCAGCCAAGATCCCGGGACAGGGATTATTCAGCCCCAGCATTTT. Translating gives CASSQDPGTGIIQPQHF.

This clone was seen only once. CDR3 nucleotide sequence: TGTGCCAGCAGTGCTCCCTACAATGAGCAGTTCTTC. Translated: CASSAPYNEQFF. This chain joins TRBV25-1 and TRBJ2-1, with D unresolved. CDR3 length equals 12 residues. The V and J ends lost 4 bases and 2 bases respectively, with 3 bases between them. Germline CDR1 MGHDK, CDR2 SYGVNS.

The chain carries TRBV6-5 and TRBJ2-6, with a possible D match to TRBD2 (5 bases). V dropped 0 bases and J dropped 2 bases, with 8 bases sitting between them. CDR3 length: 16 residues. Germline V gene lookup returns CDR1 MNHEY and CDR2 SVGAGI. The CDR3 loop reads CASSYSLGTGANVLTF. The CDR3 coding sequence is TGTGCCAGCAGTTACTCGCTCGGGACTGGGGCCAACGTCCTGACTTTC.

The rearrangement links TRBV19 to TRBJ1-2; D is uncertain. The CDR3 covers 15 residues. Trimming removed 7 bases at V and 4 bases at J, with 19 bases between. Looked up from germline, CDR1 is LNHDA and CDR2 is SQIVND (reference sequence). CDR3 sequence: CASNPGGAGFYGYTF. CDR3 sequence (DNA): TGTGCCAGTAATCCTGGAGGTGCGGGATTCTATGGCTACACCTTC.

The rearrangement uses TRBV30 and TRBJ1-6; D remains unclear. Trimming pared 0 bases from V and 0 bases from J, leaving 9 bases between. Germline-derived CDR1 and CDR2 are GTSNPN and SVGIG (reference sequence). This CDR3 spans 16 amino acids. CDR3 amino acids: CAWSVLGSSYNSPLHF. The CDR3 nucleotides read TGTGCCTGGAGTGTACTAGGGAGCTCCTATAATTCACCCCTCCACTTT.